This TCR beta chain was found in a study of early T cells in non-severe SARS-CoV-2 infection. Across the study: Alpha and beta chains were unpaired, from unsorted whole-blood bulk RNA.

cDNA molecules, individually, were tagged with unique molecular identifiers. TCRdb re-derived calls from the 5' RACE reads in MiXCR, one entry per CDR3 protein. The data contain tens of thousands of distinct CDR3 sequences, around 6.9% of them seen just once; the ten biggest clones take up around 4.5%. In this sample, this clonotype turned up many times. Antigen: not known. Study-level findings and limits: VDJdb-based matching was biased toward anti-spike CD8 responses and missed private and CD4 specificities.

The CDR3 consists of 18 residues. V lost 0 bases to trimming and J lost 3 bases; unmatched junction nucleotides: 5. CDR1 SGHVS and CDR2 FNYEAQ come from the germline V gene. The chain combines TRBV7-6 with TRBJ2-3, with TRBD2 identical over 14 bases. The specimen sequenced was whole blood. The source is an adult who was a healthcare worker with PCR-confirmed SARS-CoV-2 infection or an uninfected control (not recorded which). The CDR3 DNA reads TGTGCCAGCAGCTTAGCCGGACTAGCGGGGGGCCCTACAGATACGCAGTATTTT. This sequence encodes CASSLAGLAGGPTDTQYF.